What follows is one T cell receptor beta chain and its context. Its matching antigen is unknown. Germline V gene sequence: CDR1 SGHRS, CDR2 YFSETQ. The V end lost 1 base, the J end lost 2 bases, and 16 bases lay between the germline ends. This CDR3 has 16 amino acids. This sample was taken from a study of identical twins. Template switching added a universal primer site, and cDNA bore unique molecular identifiers. TCRdb redid the calling of the 5' RACE reads with MiXCR, one entry per CDR3 protein. The data show 1.5 million to 2 million distinct CDR3 sequences, roughly 35% seen once. Study-wide points: Models predicted too little out-of-frame TCR alpha sharing in monozygotic twins.

Sequencing was carried out using cord blood. The chain employs TRBV5-1 and TRBJ2-7, with D possibly matching TRBD2 (5 bases). This sequence was found in a newborn girl in good health. In DNA form, the CDR3 reads TGCGCCAGCAGCTTGAATAGGCGGGCCCCCACCTACGAGCAGTACTTC. Translated: CASSLNRRAPTYEQYF.